This TCR beta chain was profiled in a study of response to subunit inactivated influenza vaccine (dated by TCRdb to 2016 to 2019). The study in broad terms: Deep quantitative profiling of the T cell receptor repertoire was used in the study to follow responses to a trivalent subunit inactivated influenza vaccine. General findings and caveats noted by the study authors: It was suggested by the authors that each seasonal influenza vaccination may recruit only a limited number of new T cells.

Clipping removes 3 bases from V and 4 bases from J, with 2 as the unmatched junction base count. CDR1 LNHNV and CDR2 YYDKDF are derived from the germline V gene (reference sequence). The cysteine opens and the phenylalanine closes a CDR3 of 15 amino acids. Solely the CDR3 DNA is kept, with 45 bases framed from the first base. The method was RT-PCR. Sequencing took place on an Illumina HiSeq 2500. TCRdb reanalyzed the raw reads on its own, using fastp at Q25 for trimming and MiXCR for clone calling, and kept in-frame beta chains. Rows matching on CDR3 protein sequence are summarized as one entry with the most common DNA and genes. The sample table contains 170,000 or so distinct CDR3 sequences; only one count was recorded for roughly 10% of them. Roughly 40% of the sample belongs to the ten largest clones. There are a few counts of this clonotype. Its antigen is unknown. No quality values exist for individual bases; no much larger clone is one base distant.

The TCR comes from a man aged 45-69 years who received an inactivated influenza vaccine. Donor details come from another sample of the same person, matched by shared clones. This sample comprised CD8+ T cells sorted from PBMCs, obtained roughly 24 months after vaccination. The V and J segments used are TRBV15 and TRBJ2-2, with 10 bases in between that match TRBD2. The nucleotide sequence is given as TGTGCCACCAGCAGTCTAGCGGGAGTCACCGGGGAGCTGTTTTTT. This translates into CATSSLAGVTGELFF.